This T cell receptor (beta chain) originates from a study of glioma-infiltrating T cells after dendritic cell vaccination. This sample's time point: after dendritic cell vaccination, including at tumor progression/relapse. Study-wide findings and caveats: Complete blood and tumor specimen sets were limited to few patients.

CDR1 is LNHDA, CDR2 SQIVND, per germline (reference sequence). The CDR3 has 14 amino acids. The ends were cut back, 4 bases at V and 5 bases at J, with 14 bases in the middle. With respect to this clone: Its antigen is not known.

Sequenced by immunoSEQ multiplex PCR; TCRdb stores in-frame clones only, minus some. The sample yields roughly 85,000 clones, 85% seen once. The sample in question was blood, obtained after dendritic cell vaccination. The chain links TRBV19 to TRBJ1-2; D gene uncertain. The receptor was derived from a human donor with glioblastoma. CDR3 sequence reads: CASSTLATKYGYTF. The CDR3 DNA reads TGTGCCAGTAGTACATTGGCGACAAAATATGGCTACACCTTC.